This T cell receptor beta chain was sequenced in a study of cytomegalovirus exposure and HLA in healthy donors. The CDR3 sequence is 17 residues long. V was clipped by 0 bases and J by 2 bases, with 18 bases between them. CDR1 is SGHRS and CDR2 is YFSETQ in the germline V gene. PCR employed 60 Vbeta and 13 Jbeta primers. Method: immunoSEQ multiplex PCR; TCRdb's copy keeps in-frame clones and lacks some. The listing contains some 160,000 clones. Healthy bone marrow donors supplied every sample. Details on this clone: Its antigen is not identified.

Regarding the study as a whole: Later on, an analysis showed TCR association rates differing by HLA locus, with DRB1 the most and HLA-C the fewest. Confirmation in vitro established that a few CMV-associated chains were specific for CMV antigens.

The sequenced sample consisted of PBMCs. The chain links TRBV5-1 to TRBJ2-7; D is perhaps TRBD1 (6 bases). The source of this sequence is a young man in good health and CMV-seronegative. CDR3 in amino acids: CASSLVGTPSTTYEQYF. The CDR3 coding sequence is TGCGCCAGCAGCTTGGTAGGGACACCATCAACTACCTACGAGCAGTACTTC.